This T cell receptor beta chain was obtained from a study of blood T cells in healthy people across ages. Each donor was a healthy Caucasian individual from Russia, aged roughly 6 to 90. Each donor's blood draw was roughly 10 milliliters of peripheral blood. Study-wide findings and caveats: Whereas aged donors had fewer naive CD4+ cells, long-lived donors had more of them and higher diversity.

In the case of this clonotype: No antigen is known for it.

The second PCR ran about 6 to 11 cycles with a sample-barcoded 5' primer and J-beta primers. Each CDR3 protein is one row after TCRdb ran MiXCR on the 5' RACE reads. The table includes 630,000 or so distinct CDR3 sequences, under 30% detected once. Material for sequencing was blood. This receptor was obtained from a woman older than 75 in good health.

CDR3 region: CASSRWDRPTGELFF. Written as DNA, the CDR3 is TGTGCCAGCAGCCGTTGGGACAGGCCCACCGGGGAGCTGTTTTTT. The chain couples TRBV7-6 to TRBJ2-2; 8 nucleotides line up with TRBD1. Trimming removed 5 bases from V and 4 bases from J; junction bases left unmatched: 6. From germline, CDR1 is SGHVS and CDR2 FNYEAQ. The CDR3 covers 15 residues.